The 3 T cell receptor beta chains listed next were all sequenced from one sample in a study of CD8+ T cells in alopecia areata. This sample's treatment: oral pan-JAK inhibitor, 5-10 mg twice daily. The authors extracted RNA and reverse transcribed it into cDNA as the sequencing template. Here immunoSEQ multiplex PCR was the method, and the copy in TCRdb shows in-frame clones only, minus some. The sample holds approximately 200,000 clones, less than 50% seen once. The material was CD4+ T cells sorted from blood, obtained at approximately week 37, from a patient treated with tofacitinib. The receptors originated from a human donor with alopecia areata.

In this sample, this clone turned up a few times. J is TRBJ2-5 and V is TRBV7-2; tentative D call: TRBD1 (5 bases). Per the germline V gene, CDR1 is SGHTA and CDR2 is FQGNSA. V was cut by 5 bases and J by 4 bases, with 14 bases left in between. The CDR3 length is 14 residues. The CDR3 coding sequence is TGTGCCAGCAGCCCCCAAGGGGTGTCAGAGACCCAGTACTTC. Amino acids: CASSPQGVSETQYF.

This clone was observed once. The genes are TRBV5-4 and TRBJ2-3, with a weak D call TRBD2 (6 bases). This CDR3 has 16 amino acids. CDR1 and CDR2 (germline): SGHNT, YYREEE (reference sequence). V dropped 3 bases and J dropped 4 bases, with 18 bases sitting between them. Here the CDR3 DNA reads TGTGCCAGCAGCTCGAGATCGGGAGTTCGGGCAGATACGCAGTATTTT. Its protein product is CASSSRSGVRADTQYF.

The V call is TRBV29-1, the J call TRBJ2-5, with a tentative D call TRBD1 (5 bases). The V end was cut by 5 bases, the J end by 7 bases, with 14 bases between. Germline lookup yields CDR1 SQVTM and CDR2 ANQGSEA. The CDR3 spans 12 residues. The CDR3 region has the DNA TGCAGCGTTTTAGTAGGGGATGGGACCCAGTACTTC. Translation gives CSVLVGDGTQYF. Using reference TRBV29-1 and TRBJ2-5 for the parts outside the CDR3, the full variable domain is SAVISQKPSRDICQRGTSLTIQCQVDSQVTMMFWYRQQPGQSLTLIATANQGSEATYESGFVIDKFPISRPNLTFSTLTVSNMSPEDSSIYLCSVLVGDGTQYFGPGTRLLVL.